The rows below give T cell receptor beta chains drawn from one sample of a study of T cells in localized non-small cell lung cancer. Clones were sequenced by immunoSEQ multiplex PCR, and TCRdb holds only the in-frame ones, with some missing. The sample consists of 14,000 or so clones, around nine tenths of them appearing once. The input for sequencing was peripheral blood mononuclear cells, taken before any cancer treatment. The receptors were gathered from a man aged 40 to 70 with stage III lung adenocarcinoma. CDR3s include the opening cysteine and the closing phenylalanine or tryptophan. The D gene is left open where the match is weak.

v_call	j_call	d_call	cdr3_aa	cdr3_nt
TRBV9	TRBJ2-5	.	CASRRGSEVAETQYF	TGTGCCAGCAGGAGGGGAAGCGAGGTCGCGGAGACCCAGTACTTC
TRBV27	TRBJ2-7	.	CASSRTGPREQYF	TGTGCCAGCAGTCGTACAGGACCTCGGGAGCAGTACTTC
TRBV27	TRBJ2-4	.	CASSLSPQVAKNIQYF	TGTGCCAGCAGTTTATCCCCCCAGGTAGCCAAAAACATTCAGTACTTC
TRBV7-9	TRBJ1-1	TRBD1	CASSLFGQVGTEAFF	TGTGCCAGCAGCTTATTTGGACAGGTGGGCACTGAAGCTTTCTTT
TRBV28	TRBJ2-3	TRBD2	CASSLLSSGYTDTQYF	TGTGCCAGCAGTTTACTATCTAGCGGGTACACAGATACGCAGTATTTT
TRBV7-8	TRBJ2-7	TRBD2	CASSPLGRERTYEQYF	TGTGCCAGCAGCCCCCTCGGGCGGGAGCGTACCTACGAGCAGTACTTC
TRBV28	TRBJ2-5	.	CASSFQGTRETQYF	TGTGCCAGCAGTTTTCAGGGGACGAGGGAGACCCAGTACTTC
TRBV18	TRBJ2-1	TRBD1	CASSLGQGDYNEQFF	TGTGCCAGCTCACTTGGACAGGGGGACTACAATGAGCAGTTCTTC
TRBV27	TRBJ1-5	TRBD1	CASSLATGVGQPQHF	TGTGCCAGCAGTTTAGCTACAGGGGTCGGTCAGCCCCAGCATTTT
TRBV5-1	TRBJ2-7	TRBD1	CASSLAGQGLREQYF	TGCGCCAGCAGCTTGGCAGGACAGGGGCTTCGGGAGCAGTACTTC
TRBV28	TRBJ2-6	.	CASSLSGSWAGANVLTF	TGTGCCAGCAGTTTATCAGGTTCTTGGGCTGGGGCCAACGTCCTGACTTTC
TRBV25-1	TRBJ2-1	.	CASSARHGLNNEQFF	TGTGCCAGCAGTGCACGACATGGACTAAACAATGAGCAGTTCTTC
TRBV19	TRBJ1-5	.	CASSIVLGGVRSNQPQHF	TGTGCCAGTAGTATAGTCTTAGGGGGGGTTCGTAGCAATCAGCCCCAGCATTTT
TRBV28	TRBJ2-7	.	CASSSVQGGYEQYF	TGTGCCAGCAGTTCCGTCCAGGGGGGCTACGAGCAGTACTTC
TRBV28	TRBJ2-2	.	CASKPGLATGELFF	TGTGCCAGCAAGCCGGGGTTAGCAACCGGGGAGCTGTTTTTT
TRBV6-5	TRBJ1-1	.	CASSYSYQYNTEAFF	TGTGCCAGCAGTTACTCCTACCAGTATAACACTGAAGCTTTCTTT
TRBV19	TRBJ1-5	TRBD1	CASSTGKGAGNQPQHF	TGTGCCAGTAGCACGGGGAAGGGGGCCGGCAATCAGCCCCAGCATTTT
TRBV4-3	TRBJ1-2	.	CASSQDPIYGYTF	TGCGCCAGCAGCCAAGACCCAATTTATGGCTACACCTTC